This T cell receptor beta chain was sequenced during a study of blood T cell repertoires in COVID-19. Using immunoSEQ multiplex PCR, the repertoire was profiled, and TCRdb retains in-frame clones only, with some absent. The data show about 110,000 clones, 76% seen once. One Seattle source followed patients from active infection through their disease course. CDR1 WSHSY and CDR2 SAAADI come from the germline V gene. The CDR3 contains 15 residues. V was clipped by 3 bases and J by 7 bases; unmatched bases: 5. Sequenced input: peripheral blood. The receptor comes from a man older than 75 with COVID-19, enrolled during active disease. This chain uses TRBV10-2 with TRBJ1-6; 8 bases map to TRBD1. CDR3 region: CASSDGQGFNSPLHF. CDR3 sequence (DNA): TGCGCCAGCAGTGACGGACAGGGATTCAATTCACCCCTCCACTTT.